This TCR beta chain is drawn from a study of T cell repertoires in cytomegalovirus infection. Overall study context: From public TCR beta signatures came an indication of both CMV infection and matching HLA type.

V shed 7 bases, J shed 11 bases, and the junction held 5 bases outside the gene matches. The CDR3 is 11 amino acids. TCRdb called the reads again in MiXCR, with one record for every CDR3 protein. In the table there are under 250,000 distinct CDR3 sequences, around 6.2% of which are singletons. Findings and limits, study-wide: HLA-C-restricted CMV clonotypes gave the most frequent clonotype in two of eight donors.

This clonotype was seen ten or more times. Its cognate antigen is unknown. The receptor was derived from a human donor in good health (CMV status not recorded). Some clones in this sample may be carry-over from other donors' samples. The sample comprised PBMCs. V and J are TRBV12-3 or TRBV12-4 and TRBJ2-3, with 8 bases identical to TRBD2. CDR3 sequence: CASTLGTRQYF. Here the CDR3 DNA reads TGTGCCAGCACCCTGGGGACTAGGCAGTATTTT.